Below, 25 T cell receptor beta chains from the same sample are listed, as sequenced in a study of shared T cell receptors in the human thymus. The protocol was immunoSEQ multiplex PCR, while the TCRdb copy is restricted to in-frame clones and leaves out a portion. The repertoire holds roughly 560,000 clones, with 70% to 80% as singletons. These data also formed part of another study, on human thymus T cells.

The sequenced sample was thymocytes. These receptors were collected from a boy less than two years old with a congenital heart defect.

This clone was seen a single time. The chain links TRBV11-2 to TRBJ1-1; no clear D. This CDR3 region has 15 residues. V lost 1 base, J lost 0 bases, and 9 bases lay in between. Germline CDR1 reads SGHAT; CDR2 reads FQNNGV. The CDR3 reads CASSLVGPLNTEAFF. The DNA of the CDR3 is TGTGCCAGCAGCTTAGTTGGCCCCCTGAACACTGAAGCTTTCTTT.

The V and J genes are TRBV5-1 and TRBJ2-1, with 9 bases aligning to TRBD2. Germline CDR1 reads SGHRS; CDR2 reads YFSETQ. The junction had 23 bases not matched to a gene; V was cut back by 3 bases and J by 7 bases. This CDR3 region has 20 residues. CDR3 protein: CASSCRLLAGPPLKGNEQFF. The CDR3 DNA is TGCGCCAGCAGCTGCCGATTACTAGCGGGCCCACCCCTTAAAGGAAATGAGCAGTTCTTC. Supplemented by reference TRBV5-1 and TRBJ2-1, the full variable domain reads KAGVTQTPRYLIKTRGQQVTLSCSPISGHRSVSWYQQTPGQGLQFLFEYFSETQRNKGNFPGRFSGRQFSNSRSEMNVSTLELGDSALYLCASSCRLLAGPPLKGNEQFFGPGTRLTVL.

The V and J genes are TRBV28 and TRBJ2-7; 9 bases map to TRBD2. Germline values: CDR1 MDHEN, CDR2 SYDVKM. The CDR3 length is 15 residues. Trimming removed 7 bases from V and 6 bases from J; junction bases left unmatched: 13. DNA of the CDR3: TGTGCCAGCACCCAAGAGGCTAGCGGGACAAGCGAGCAGTACTTC. It codes for CASTQEASGTSEQYF. Variable domain in full (rest from reference TRBV28 and TRBJ2-7): DVKVTQSSRYLVKRTGEKVFLECVQDMDHENMFWYRQDPGLGLRLIYFSYDVKMKEKGDIPEGYSVSREKKERFSLILESASTNQTSMYLCASTQEASGTSEQYFGPGTRLTVT.

The V gene is TRBV15, the J gene TRBJ1-4, with 7 bases lining up with TRBD1. The CDR3 runs 16 residues. The V and J ends lost 0 bases and 4 bases, in that order; junction bases with no gene match: 5. Germline-derived CDR1 and CDR2 are LNHNV and YYDKDF (reference sequence). CDR3 sequence reads: CATSRDQTGNNEKLFF. The CDR3, as DNA: TGTGCCACCAGCAGAGATCAGACAGGGAATAATGAAAAACTGTTTTTT.

The V gene is TRBV28, the J gene TRBJ2-7; 9 bases agree with TRBD1. Germline V gene sequence: CDR1 MDHEN, CDR2 SYDVKM. The CDR3 sequence is 17 residues long. J lost 3 bases, V lost 2 bases, and 11 bases had no gene match. CDR3 protein: CASSLADPDRGNYEQYF. The CDR3 DNA sequence: TGTGCCAGCAGTTTAGCCGACCCTGACAGGGGGAACTACGAGCAGTACTTC.

The chain recombines TRBV11-2 with TRBJ2-1; possibly TRBD1 for D (5 bases). CDR1 SGHAT and CDR2 FQNNGV come from the germline V gene. With 0 bases removed from V and 6 bases from J, the gap between germline ends came to 15 bases. CDR3 length: 16 residues. The CDR3: CASSLDFGRGANEQFF. The CDR3 bases are TGTGCCAGCAGCTTAGATTTTGGCCGTGGGGCCAATGAGCAGTTCTTC. Together with reference TRBV11-2 and TRBJ2-1, the CDR3 gives the full variable domain: EAGVAQSPRYKIIEKRQSVAFWCNPISGHATLYWYQQILGQGPKLLIQFQNNGVVDDSQLPKDRFSAERLKGVDSTLKIQPAKLEDSAVYLCASSLDFGRGANEQFFGPGTRLTVL.

The chain employs TRBV7-6 and TRBJ2-7, with 13 bases identical to TRBD2. The CDR3 spans 21 residues. The trim removed 2 bases at V and 3 bases at J, leaving 19 bases unmatched. CDR1 is SGHVS and CDR2 is FNYEAQ in the germline V gene. The CDR3 DNA is TGTGCCAGCAGCTTATACCCCCCCCACCCCACTAGCGGGAGGGCCGGCTACGAGCAGTACTTC. Protein sequence: CASSLYPPHPTSGRAGYEQYF.

The chain combines TRBV27 with TRBJ2-7; 8 bases are shared with TRBD1. The CDR3 has 15 residues. With 3 bases clipped from V and 3 bases from J, the junction kept 7 bases outside the gene matches. CDR1 and CDR2 from the germline V gene are MNHEY and SMNVEV (reference sequence). The CDR3: CASSFRGRGLYEQYF. The CDR3, as DNA: TGTGCCAGCAGTTTCCGCGGCAGGGGGCTCTACGAGCAGTACTTC.

This sequence joins TRBV11-1 and TRBJ2-2, with D hard to call. CDR3 size: 12 residues. Trimming took off 5 bases at V and 7 bases at J, with 8 bases between the two ends. Per germline, CDR1 SGHAT and CDR2 FQDESV (reference sequence). The CDR3 spells CASSPRVGELFF. The CDR3, as DNA: TGTGCCAGCAGCCCCCGCGTCGGGGAGCTGTTTTTT.

This clone appeared a few times. The chain carries TRBV4-3 and TRBJ2-7, with a tentative D call TRBD2 (5 bases). Looked up from germline, CDR1 is LGHNA and CDR2 is YSLEER. V lost 0 bases, J lost 6 bases, and 15 bases lay in between. There are 15 residues in the CDR3. DNA of the CDR3: TGCGCCAGCAGCCAAGAGGTTGGTCGGGAATCCGAGCAGTACTTC. Its protein product is CASSQEVGRESEQYF.

The J gene is TRBJ1-1, the V gene TRBV11-3, with 10 bases identical to TRBD1. This CDR3 is 17 amino acids long. The V and J ends lost 7 bases and 1 base, in that order; junction bases with no gene match: 12. Looked up from germline, CDR1 is SGHNT and CDR2 is YENEEA. CDR3 residues: CASTGAGDRGSNTEAFF. The CDR3 DNA reads TGTGCCAGCACCGGGGCCGGGGACAGGGGTTCGAACACTGAAGCTTTCTTT.

CDR3 sequence: CASRGDRGRFYEQFF. CDR3 DNA: TGCGCCAGCAGAGGGGACAGGGGGCGATTCTATGAGCAGTTCTTC. The chain employs TRBV5-1 and TRBJ2-1; 12 nucleotides match TRBD1. V lost 5 bases and J lost 8; bases outside the gene matches: 8. From germline, CDR1 is SGHRS and CDR2 YFSETQ. There are 15 residues in the CDR3.

V usage is TRBV19 and J usage is TRBJ1-1; a possible D gene is TRBD1 (6 bases). From germline, CDR1 is LNHDA and CDR2 SQIVND (reference sequence). The CDR3 covers 17 residues. V lost 5 bases to trimming and J lost 7 bases, with 26 bases between them. The CDR3 nucleotides read TGTGCCAGTAGTCCGGGGGGCAGGCCTACCCGAATTTTTGAAGCTTTCTTT. This encodes CASSPGGRPTRIFEAFF.

The chain is built from TRBV28 and TRBJ1-2; no reliable D call. V lost 4 bases and J lost 5, with 14 bases in between. Germline V gives CDR1 MDHEN, CDR2 SYDVKM. The CDR3 covers 14 residues. In DNA, the CDR3 is TGTGCCAGCAGTTGGGGAGGATTGAAGTATGGCTACACCTTC. Translating it yields CASSWGGLKYGYTF.

CDR3 residues: CASSWRSGRVTDTQYF. DNA for the CDR3: TGTGCCAGCAGCTGGAGGAGCGGGAGGGTCACAGATACGCAGTATTTT. This sequence joins TRBV7-9 and TRBJ2-3, with 10 bases that match TRBD2. The CDR3 length is 16 residues. CDR1 is SEHNR and CDR2 is FQNEAQ in the germline V gene (reference sequence). J lost 2 bases, V lost 4 bases, and 6 bases had no gene match.

About this clone: Its ends do not fully match the called genes, so a read error is possible. The V gene is TRBV10-3, the J gene TRBJ2-3; D is undetermined. This CDR3 is 8 amino acids long. From germline, CDR1 is ENHRY and CDR2 SYGVKD. The CDR3 DNA sequence: TGTGCCATCGGCCCGGGTCTTTTT. This gives the protein CAIGPGLF.

The J gene is TRBJ2-7, the V gene TRBV25-1, with 12 positions matching TRBD1. This CDR3 is built from 14 residues. CDR1 MGHDK and CDR2 SYGVNS come from the germline V gene. The V segment lost 6 bases and the J segment 0 bases; nucleotides outside the gene matches: 0. The CDR3 is CASRGQGASYEQYF. The CDR3 region has the DNA TGTGCCAGCAGGGGACAGGGGGCCTCCTACGAGCAGTACTTC.

The chain carries TRBV28 and TRBJ2-7; TRBD1 is a possible D gene (5 bases). The CDR3 consists of 18 residues. CDR1 is MDHEN, CDR2 SYDVKM, per germline. V was trimmed by 2 bases and J by 0 bases, leaving 20 bases between them. The CDR3 DNA follows: TGTGCCAGCAGTTTAGGTCAGGGTGGGGTAGCCGCCTCCTACGAGCAGTACTTC. Its translation is CASSLGQGGVAASYEQYF.

This clone has a handful of counts. This chain uses TRBV19 with TRBJ2-7, with 8 bases identical to TRBD2. Germline V gives CDR1 LNHDA, CDR2 SQIVND (reference sequence). The CDR3 length is 16 residues. The ends lost 4 bases at V and 0 bases at J; junction bases unmatched: 8. CDR3 DNA: TGTGCCAGTAGTAAGGACCTACTAGCGGACTCCTACGAGCAGTACTTC. Its translation is CASSKDLLADSYEQYF.

On this clone itself: Different DNA sequences within this sample yield the same CDR3. The rearrangement joins TRBV4-3 to TRBJ1-4; unclear D gene. The CDR3 covers 14 residues. Trimming shortened V by 2 bases and J by 8 bases, and 12 bases separated the two germline ends. The germline CDR1 and CDR2 sequences are LGHNA and YSLEER. The chain's CDR3 is CASSQPPGNEKLFF. DNA for the CDR3: TGCGCCAGCAGCCAACCCCCGGGGAACGAAAAACTGTTTTTT.

This clone showed up just once. The rearrangement joins TRBV4-1 to TRBJ1-6; the match to TRBD1 covers 10 bases. CDR3 size: 14 residues. The junction had 4 bases not matched to a gene; V was cut back by 4 bases and J by 10 bases. The germline V gene has CDR1 MGHRA and CDR2 YSYEKL. CDR3 in amino acids: CASSRDRGESPLHF. The DNA for the CDR3 is TGCGCCAGCAGCCGGGACAGGGGTGAATCACCCCTCCACTTT.

This clone was observed a handful of times. This sequence joins TRBV6-5 and TRBJ2-1, with 8 bases fitting TRBD1. With 5 bases clipped from V and 9 bases from J, the junction kept 0 bases outside the gene matches. CDR3 length: 11 amino acids. The germline V gene has CDR1 MNHEY and CDR2 SVGAGI. CDR3 sequence (DNA): TGTGCCAGCAGTGACAGGGGTGAGCAGTTCTTC. Translation: CASSDRGEQFF.

The V call is TRBV7-9, the J call TRBJ2-3; D remains unclear. The V end lost 2 bases, the J end lost 11 bases, and 8 bases lay between the germline ends. CDR3 length: 11 amino acids. Germline-derived CDR1 and CDR2 are SEHNR and FQNEAQ (reference sequence). CDR3 sequence (DNA): TGTGCCAGCAGCTTAAAAGCTAGGCAGTATTTT. It translates to CASSLKARQYF.

The chain carries TRBV9 and TRBJ2-7, with D possibly matching TRBD2 (6 bases). CDR1 is SGDLS, CDR2 YYNGEE, per germline. The V and J ends lost 3 bases and 3 bases respectively, with 10 bases between them. The CDR3 length is 13 residues. The CDR3 loop reads CASSEGLHYEQYF. The CDR3 bases are TGTGCCAGCAGCGAGGGACTCCACTACGAGCAGTACTTC.

This chain links TRBV27 with TRBJ1-2, with 11 nucleotides matching TRBD1. This CDR3 has 16 residues. V shed 5 bases and J 0 bases; nucleotides not matched to a gene: 5. The V gene's germline CDR1 is MNHEY and CDR2 SMNVEV (reference sequence). The DNA for the CDR3 is TGTGCCAGCAGTCCGGGACAGGGGGAGACTAACTATGGCTACACCTTC. Translating it yields CASSPGQGETNYGYTF.